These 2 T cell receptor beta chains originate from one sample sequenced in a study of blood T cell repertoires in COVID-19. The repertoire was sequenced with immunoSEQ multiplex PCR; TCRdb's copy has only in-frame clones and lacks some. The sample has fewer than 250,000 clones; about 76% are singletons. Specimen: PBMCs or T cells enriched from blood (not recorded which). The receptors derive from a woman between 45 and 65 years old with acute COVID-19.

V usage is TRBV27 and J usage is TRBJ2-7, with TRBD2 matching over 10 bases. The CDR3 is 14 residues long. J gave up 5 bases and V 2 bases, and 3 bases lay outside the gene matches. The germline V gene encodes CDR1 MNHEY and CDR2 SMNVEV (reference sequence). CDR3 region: CASSLLAGANEQYF. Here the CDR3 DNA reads TGTGCCAGCAGTTTACTAGCGGGGGCCAACGAGCAGTACTTC.

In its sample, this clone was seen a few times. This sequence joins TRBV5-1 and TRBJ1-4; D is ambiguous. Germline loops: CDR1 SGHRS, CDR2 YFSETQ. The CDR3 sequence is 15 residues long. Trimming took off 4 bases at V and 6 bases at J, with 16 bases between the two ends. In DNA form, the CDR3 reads TGCGCCAGCAGCGAGAGGCCCCAAGGATATGAAAAACTGTTTTTT. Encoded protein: CASSERPQGYEKLFF.